Shown below are 27 T cell receptor beta chains from a single sample sequenced in a study of vaccination and CD4 T cells after COVID-19. Sequence data for DNA of cultured CD4+ T cells were generated by the Oncomine TCR Beta short-read assay. Investigators isolated genomic DNA from cultured CD4+ T cells. TCRdb fed the PCR reads into MiXCR, producing one record per CDR3 protein. There are over 8,000 distinct CDR3 sequences in the sample; 28% occur only once, and about 11% lies in the top ten. These TCRs are of unknown antigen specificity. Treatment defined: approximately nine-day PBMC culture with coronavirus spike peptide pools or control peptides (ViraFEST assay). Harvesting of the unexposed donor's CD4+ T cells predated the COVID-19 pandemic (2011-2018). Sequenced: CD4+ T cells from blood, cultured in vitro. These TCRs come from a human donor in good health.

The rearrangement uses TRBV6-1 and TRBJ2-1, with D perhaps matching TRBD1 (7 bases). Germline assignment: CDR1 MNHNS and CDR2 SASEGT. The CDR3 runs 13 residues. Trimming left V 5 bases short and J 9 bases short, with 14 bases between. CDR3 loop: CASSRQGLGEQFF. The CDR3 DNA reads TGTGCCAGCAGTAGACAGGGACTGGGTGAGCAGTTCTTC.

This clonotype has just a few counts. The chain recombines TRBV28 with TRBJ1-5; D unresolved. The V gene's germline CDR1 is MDHEN and CDR2 SYDVKM. Trimming pared 3 bases from V and 2 bases from J, leaving 11 bases between. CDR3 length equals 15 residues. The CDR3 DNA follows: TGTGCCAGCAGTTTCACCAGGCGGCGCAATCAGCCCCAGCATTTT. Translating gives CASSFTRRRNQPQHF.

This clonotype was counted only a few times. V gene TRBV28 combines with J gene TRBJ2-1; tentative D call: TRBD2 (5 bases). The germline V gene encodes CDR1 MDHEN and CDR2 SYDVKM. V lost 8 bases and J 2 bases, leaving 22 bases between the germline ends. The CDR3 is 17 residues long. The CDR3 bases are TGTGCCAGCTCGGAACATTGGGCGCCGACTACCTACAATGAGCAGTTCTTC. Translating it yields CASSEHWAPTTYNEQFF.

By sample share, this clonotype is medium-sized. The chain employs TRBV20-1 and TRBJ2-5; unclear D gene. V was shortened by 3 bases and J by 4 bases, with 9 bases between the two germline ends. Germline CDR1 is DFQATT and CDR2 is SNEGSKA (reference sequence). The length of the CDR3 is 12 residues. CDR3 DNA sequence: TGCAGTGCTAGGGCGTCGGGAGAGACCCAGTACTTC. Translation: CSARASGETQYF.

This clonotype was counted only a few times. The CDR3 reads CSASVRGRVETQYF. The CDR3 nucleotides read TGCAGTGCTAGCGTGAGAGGCCGGGTAGAGACCCAGTACTTC. V usage is TRBV20-1 and J usage is TRBJ2-5; D gene ambiguous. V was pared by 3 bases and J by 4 bases, with 15 bases between. The CDR3 has 14 residues. From germline, CDR1 is DFQATT and CDR2 SNEGSKA (reference sequence).

This clonotype was counted between two and nine times. The CDR3 DNA follows: TGTGCCAGCAGTGGGGGCAGTTCCGATACGCAGTATTTT. It is translated as CASSGGSSDTQYF. The rearrangement joins TRBV28 to TRBJ2-3, with a possible D match to TRBD1 (6 bases). CDR3 length: 13 residues. The germline V and J ends were trimmed by 5 bases and 6 bases, with 12 bases remaining between them. Germline V lookup: CDR1 MDHEN, CDR2 SYDVKM.

The chain employs TRBV7-8 and TRBJ2-1, with TRBD2 identical over 11 bases. This CDR3 has 16 residues. Trimming took 5 bases from V and 2 from J; bases not matched to a gene: 5. Per germline, CDR1 SGHVS and CDR2 FQNEAQ. For the CDR3, the DNA is TGTGCCAGCAGCACAAAGGGACTAGCGGCCTACAATGAGCAGTTCTTC. This encodes CASSTKGLAAYNEQFF.

The V gene is TRBV29-1, the J gene TRBJ1-4; possibly TRBD1 for D (5 bases). V was trimmed by 4 bases and J by 12 bases, leaving 18 bases between them. Looked up from germline, CDR1 is SQVTM and CDR2 is ANQGSEA. The length of the CDR3 is 13 residues. The CDR3 sequence is CSVGGIEPGELFF. CDR3 nucleotides: TGCAGCGTTGGGGGGATTGAACCCGGGGAACTGTTTTTT.

A few counts support this clonotype. The gene calls are TRBV12-3 or TRBV12-4 and TRBJ2-7; tentatively, D is TRBD2 (5 bases). CDR3 length equals 13 residues. Trimming removed 5 bases at V and 1 base at J, with 9 bases between. The DNA of the CDR3 is TGTGCCAGCAGTCGCTGGGAGTCCTACGAGCAGTACTTC. Residues: CASSRWESYEQYF.

This clonotype was found a few times. The chain carries TRBV30 and TRBJ1-1; TRBD1 is a possible D gene (5 bases). From germline, CDR1 is GTSNPN and CDR2 SVGIG (reference sequence). V was cut by 2 bases and J by 3 bases, with 13 bases left in between. The CDR3 is 14 residues long. The CDR3 spells CAWSPGFGDTEAFF. The CDR3, as DNA: TGTGCCTGGAGTCCAGGGTTCGGCGACACTGAAGCTTTCTTT.

The chain has TRBV2 and TRBJ2-3, with 10 bases fitting TRBD2. The CDR3 contains 15 residues. With 2 bases clipped from V and 3 bases from J, the junction kept 2 bases outside the gene matches. The germline CDR1 and CDR2 sequences are SNHLY and FYNNEI. The CDR3 loop is CASSELLAGTDTQYF. The CDR3 region has the DNA TGTGCCAGCAGTGAATTACTAGCGGGAACAGATACGCAGTATTTT.

V usage is TRBV2 and J usage is TRBJ2-2; no firm D call. Germline V gene lookup returns CDR1 SNHLY and CDR2 FYNNEI. Between the trimmed V and J ends, which lost 4 bases and 9 bases, there was a span of 15 bases. The CDR3 runs to 14 residues. The CDR3 sequence: CASSGIFPLWELFF. Here the CDR3 DNA reads TGTGCCAGCAGTGGGATTTTCCCTCTGTGGGAGCTGTTTTTT.

The chain joins TRBV2 to TRBJ1-1, with D unresolved. The germline V and J ends were trimmed by 4 bases and 0 bases, with 6 bases remaining between them. The CDR3 extends over 13 amino acids. Germline V gene lookup returns CDR1 SNHLY and CDR2 FYNNEI. The CDR3 reads CASSVKVNTEAFF. The CDR3 nucleotides are TGTGCCAGCAGTGTAAAAGTGAACACTGAAGCTTTCTTT.

The CDR3 loop reads CSVVPGTGGYGYTF. CDR3 nucleotides: TGCAGCGTTGTACCGGGGACAGGGGGCTATGGCTACACCTTC. V is TRBV29-1 and J is TRBJ1-2; TRBD1 matches at 11 bases. Per the germline V gene, CDR1 is SQVTM and CDR2 is ANQGSEA. CDR3 size: 14 residues. V shed 4 bases and J 4 bases; nucleotides not matched to a gene: 5.

The J gene is TRBJ2-5, the V gene TRBV5-1; TRBD2 matches 9 bases. Germline trimming cut 0 bases from V and 0 bases from J; bases unmatched to any gene: 3. The CDR3 covers 16 residues. CDR1 is SGHRS, CDR2 YFSETQ, per germline. The chain's CDR3 is CASSLGLAGNQETQYF. Here the CDR3 DNA reads TGCGCCAGCAGCTTGGGGCTAGCGGGAAACCAAGAGACCCAGTACTTC.

The genes are TRBV28 and TRBJ2-7; no clear D. Germline V gene data show CDR1 as MDHEN and CDR2 as SYDVKM. The CDR3 contains 12 residues. V dropped 9 bases and J dropped 0 bases, with 9 bases sitting between them. The CDR3 loop reads CASQQSSYEQYF. The DNA for the CDR3 is TGTGCCAGTCAGCAAAGCTCCTACGAGCAGTACTTC.

This clonotype is categorized as medium-sized. The chain couples TRBV20-1 to TRBJ2-7, with D possibly matching TRBD1 (5 bases). The CDR3 has 17 amino acids. V lost 2 bases to trimming and J lost 2 bases, with 22 bases between them. Germline loops: CDR1 DFQATT, CDR2 SNEGSKA (reference sequence). The CDR3 DNA follows: TGCAGTGCTAGACCCAGGGTCGGTCTCCTCAGCCCCTACGAGCAGTACTTC. Protein product: CSARPRVGLLSPYEQYF.

The chain links TRBV28 to TRBJ1-1, with D uncertain. Germline CDR1 is MDHEN and CDR2 is SYDVKM. Trimming pared 11 bases from V and 4 bases from J, leaving 11 bases between. The CDR3 length is 11 residues. CDR3 amino acids: CASRLFTEAFF. CDR3 bases: TGTGCCTCCAGGTTGTTCACTGAAGCTTTCTTT.

The chain is built from TRBV4-3 and TRBJ2-7; TRBD2 matches 10 bases. From germline, CDR1 is LGHNA and CDR2 YSLEER. CDR3 length: 16 amino acids. Trimming cost V 4 bases and J 2 bases; bases outside gene matches: 8. Here the CDR3 DNA reads TGCGCCAGCAGCCGTTCGACTAGCGGGCTGACCTACGAGCAGTACTTC. It yields the protein CASSRSTSGLTYEQYF.

The J gene is TRBJ2-3, the V gene TRBV19, with a weak D call TRBD2 (6 bases). The CDR3 totals 14 residues. Deletions cut 7 bases from V and 2 bases from J, with 13 bases between. Per the germline V gene, CDR1 is LNHDA and CDR2 is SQIVND (reference sequence). The CDR3: CASKAPGDTDTQYF. CDR3 nucleotide sequence: TGTGCCAGTAAAGCCCCGGGAGACACAGATACGCAGTATTTT.

The sample holds a few counts of this clonotype. The gene calls are TRBV21-1 and TRBJ1-2; TRBD1, as called in the table, went unchecked against the DNA. TRBV21-1 corresponds to a pseudogene. The CDR3 totals 13 residues. DNA for the CDR3: TGTGCCAGCAGCCCCGGGCCCCTATATGGCTACACCTTC. As protein: CASSPGPLYGYTF.

This chain uses TRBV18 with TRBJ1-5; 7 positions agree with TRBD1. The CDR3 loop spans 13 amino acids. The germline V gene has CDR1 KGHSH and CDR2 LQKENI. With V trimmed by 6 bases and J by 5 bases, 4 bases remained unmatched. Here the CDR3 DNA reads TGTGCCAGCTCCACAGGGGTTGATCAGCCCCAGCATTTT. This codes for CASSTGVDQPQHF.

The gene calls are TRBV2 and TRBJ2-3, with 7 bases lining up with TRBD1. CDR3 size: 13 residues. Germline CDR1 is SNHLY and CDR2 is FYNNEI. Trimming at V came to 7 bases and at J to 8 bases, leaving 9 bases not matched to a gene. CDR3 coding DNA: TGTGCCAGCAATAGGGACAGAAAACCTACGCAGTATTTT. As protein: CASNRDRKPTQYF.

V usage is TRBV19 and J usage is TRBJ1-5, with D perhaps matching TRBD1 (5 bases). The V gene's germline CDR1 is LNHDA and CDR2 SQIVND (reference sequence). Trimming removed 3 bases from V and 0 bases from J, with 24 bases in between. The CDR3 loop spans 20 amino acids. CDR3 nucleotide sequence: TGTGCCAGTAGTATGTATTTGGAGGGACGGTGGGCCTATAGCAATCAGCCCCAGCATTTT. It yields the protein CASSMYLEGRWAYSNQPQHF.

There are a few counts of this clonotype. J is TRBJ1-1 and V is TRBV10-2; 7 bases line up with TRBD1. V was clipped by 3 bases and J by 0 bases; unmatched bases: 13. The CDR3 totals 18 residues. The germline V gene has CDR1 WSHSY and CDR2 SAAADI. The CDR3, as DNA: TGCGCCAGCAGTGATGGTTTAGTCTCGGGGACAGTGAACACTGAAGCTTTCTTT. Encoded protein: CASSDGLVSGTVNTEAFF.

This chain connects TRBV27 to TRBJ2-3; D unclear. Trimming took 5 bases from V and 0 from J, leaving 9 bases between them. The CDR3 length is 14 residues. Germline CDR1 and CDR2: MNHEY and SMNVEV (reference sequence). The CDR3 DNA reads TGTGCCAGCAGTGGGCTGGGGAGCACAGATACGCAGTATTTT. Its translation: CASSGLGSTDTQYF.

The chain recombines TRBV6-2 or TRBV6-3 with TRBJ2-5, with 9 bases aligning to TRBD1. Germline trimming cut 0 bases from V and 6 bases from J; bases unmatched to any gene: 2. The germline V gene encodes CDR1 MNHEY and CDR2 SVGEGT. CDR3 length equals 14 residues. The CDR3 region is CASSYSGQGQTQYF. Here the CDR3 DNA reads TGTGCCAGCAGTTACTCCGGACAGGGGCAGACCCAGTACTTC.